The 11 T cell receptor beta chains below all came from one sample that was sequenced in a study of blood T cells in healthy people across ages. With a J-beta primer mix and a sample-barcoded 5' primer, a second PCR ran roughly 7 to 11 cycles. One entry per CDR3 protein results from TCRdb running MiXCR on the 5' RACE reads. This table has over 750,000 distinct CDR3 sequences, about 25% appearing once. Another study also made use of these data, one on T cells of mothers and their children.

Sequencing was carried out using blood. All receptors come from a boy between 10 and 17 years old in good health.

The J gene is TRBJ2-1, the V gene TRBV20-1, with 11 bases fitting TRBD2. V trimming: 0 bases; J trimming: 0 bases; junction bases outside the gene matches: 7. Germline V lookup: CDR1 DFQATT, CDR2 SNEGSKA (reference sequence). This CDR3 is 18 amino acids long. This CDR3 reads CSARDASGRSSSYNEQFF. Here the CDR3 DNA reads TGCAGTGCTAGAGATGCTAGCGGGAGGTCCAGCTCCTACAATGAGCAGTTCTTC.

This chain uses TRBV9 with TRBJ1-2; D remains ambiguous. V lost 3 bases and J lost 2, with 8 bases in between. Germline assignment: CDR1 SGDLS and CDR2 YYNGEE. The length of the CDR3 is 13 residues. The CDR3 DNA reads TGTGCCAGCAGCGGCGGGATAAACTATGGCTACACCTTC. Translating it yields CASSGGINYGYTF. Using reference TRBV9 and TRBJ1-2 for the parts outside the CDR3, the full variable domain is DSGVTQTPKHLITATGQRVTLRCSPRSGDLSVYWYQQSLDQGLQFLIQYYNGEERAKGNILERFSAQQFPDLHSELNLSSLELGDSALYFCASSGGINYGYTFGSGTRLTVV.

This clonotype has a handful of counts. The chain carries TRBV4-2 and TRBJ2-3; a weak D match, TRBD2 (5 bases). With 1 base removed from V and 8 bases from J, the gap between germline ends came to 16 bases. Germline V lookup: CDR1 LGHNA, CDR2 YNFKEQ. The CDR3 extends over 15 amino acids. CDR3 sequence (DNA): TGTGCCAGCAGCCAAGCTCTGGAAGTGGAGGTTACGCAGTATTTT. It specifies CASSQALEVEVTQYF.

The gene calls are TRBV7-9 and TRBJ1-1; D possibly corresponds to TRBD1 (6 bases). CDR3 size: 17 residues. Trimming removed 3 bases from V and 1 base from J, with 18 bases in between. CDR1 SEHNR and CDR2 FQNEAQ come from the germline V gene (reference sequence). The CDR3 loop is CASSLQGLLGENTEAFF. CDR3 nucleotides: TGTGCCAGCAGCTTGCAGGGGCTCCTTGGTGAGAACACTGAAGCTTTCTTT.

A few counts support this clonotype. CDR3 DNA sequence: TGTGCCAGCAGCCCCAGGGGGGGCTTGGGATCACCCCTCCACTTT. Translating gives CASSPRGGLGSPLHF. The chain couples TRBV12-3 or TRBV12-4 to TRBJ1-6, with 7 bases that match TRBD1. This CDR3 has 15 residues. The junction had 12 bases not matched to a gene; V was cut back by 6 bases and J by 10 bases.

This clonotype was seen more than once but under ten times. The chain recombines TRBV12-3 or TRBV12-4 with TRBJ2-3; D remains unclear. The CDR3 extends over 12 amino acids. The V end lost 5 bases, the J end lost 6 bases, and 9 bases lay between the germline ends. CDR3 in amino acids: CASSAQLDTQYF. In DNA form, the CDR3 reads TGTGCCAGCAGTGCGCAGTTGGATACGCAGTATTTT.

This clonotype was counted between two and nine times. V gene TRBV5-1 combines with J gene TRBJ2-7, with 8 bases that match TRBD2. The CDR3 extends over 16 amino acids. Germline V lookup: CDR1 SGHRS, CDR2 YFSETQ. The junction had 9 bases not matched to a gene; V was cut back by 4 bases and J by 0 bases. The CDR3 region has the DNA TGCGCCAGCAGCACCGGGACTAGTGTTAGCTCCTACGAGCAGTACTTC. Translating gives CASSTGTSVSSYEQYF.

The V call is TRBV3-1, the J call TRBJ2-2, with 7 bases fitting TRBD1. The ends lost 1 base at V and 6 bases at J; junction bases unmatched: 14. Germline V lookup: CDR1 LGHDT, CDR2 YNNKEL (reference sequence). The CDR3 consists of 18 residues. CDR3 nucleotide sequence: TGTGCCAGCAGCCAAGTGCCATTACAGGGGAAAGGGGCCGGGGAGCTGTTTTTT. Translated: CASSQVPLQGKGAGELFF.

This clonotype was detected a few times. The rearrangement joins TRBV2 to TRBJ2-1; 12 bases are shared with TRBD2. V lost 10 bases, J lost 6 bases, and 7 bases stayed unmatched. Germline CDR1 SNHLY, CDR2 FYNNEI. The CDR3 extends over 14 amino acids. CDR3 bases: TGTGCCATTGCTAGCGGGGGGGCCCCCAATGAGCAGTTCTTC. Translation: CAIASGGAPNEQFF. The full variable domain, rest sourced from reference TRBV2 and TRBJ2-1, is EPEVTQTPSHQVTQMGQEVILRCVPISNHLYFYWYRQILGQKVEFLVSFYNNEISEKSEIFDDQFSVERPDGSNFTLKIRSTKLEDSAMYFCAIASGGAPNEQFFGPGTRLTVL.

V gene TRBV11-2 combines with J gene TRBJ1-4, with 9 bases that match TRBD1. Germline loops: CDR1 SGHAT, CDR2 FQNNGV. The CDR3 consists of 14 residues. V lost 5 bases, J lost 8 bases, and 6 bases stayed unmatched. CDR3 region: CASSIQGAGEKLFF. The CDR3 DNA is TGTGCCAGCAGCATACAGGGGGCGGGGGAAAAACTGTTTTTT. Full variable domain (missing parts from reference TRBV11-2 and TRBJ1-4): EAGVAQSPRYKIIEKRQSVAFWCNPISGHATLYWYQQILGQGPKLLIQFQNNGVVDDSQLPKDRFSAERLKGVDSTLKIQPAKLEDSAVYLCASSIQGAGEKLFFGSGTQLSVL.

CDR3 loop: CAISRTSGSTQADTQYF. CDR3 sequence (DNA): TGTGCCATCAGTCGGACTAGCGGGAGCACTCAGGCAGATACGCAGTATTTT. The chain joins TRBV10-3 to TRBJ2-3; 13 bases match TRBD2. J was trimmed by 4 bases and V by 5 bases; bases with no gene match: 9. CDR1 and CDR2 (germline): ENHRY, SYGVKD. The length of the CDR3 is 17 residues.